A selection of T cell receptor beta chains follows, all from one sample in a study of patients and donors after allogeneic stem cell transplantation. TCRdb called the RT-PCR reads again in MiXCR, with one record for every CDR3 protein. The sample has about 7,600 distinct CDR3 sequences; 9.5% to 13% are singletons. Specimen: blood, either unsorted or a sorted T cell fraction (not recorded which). The receptor set was obtained from a human donor who was either an allogeneic HSCT recipient or a stem cell or donor lymphocyte infusion donor (not recorded which). It is not recorded whose cells these are; they may come from a transplant donor. The CDR3 runs from the conserved cysteine through the conserved F or W. Each record gives: clone size, J gene, V gene, D gene, CDR3 DNA, CDR3 protein. D genes are given only for firm matches. Where a row states a size, it is once, few, many or the class of an expanded clone; other rows omit it.

abundance: many
j_gene: TRBJ2-7
v_gene: TRBV5-4
d_gene: NA
CDR3nt: TGTGCCAGCAGCTTGGATCGCTACGAGCAGTACTTC
CDR3aa: CASSLDRYEQYF

abundance: large
j_gene: TRBJ2-1
v_gene: TRBV20-1
d_gene: NA
CDR3nt: TGCAGTGCTAGAGATGGCCTAGGGGAGTTCTTC
CDR3aa: CSARDGLGEFF

abundance: few
j_gene: TRBJ1-6
v_gene: TRBV6-5
d_gene: NA
CDR3nt: TGTGCCAGCAGTTACCCCCTGGTTTTAGGGGCTGTATTTGGTTCACCCCTCCACTTT
CDR3aa: CASSYPLVLGAVFGSPLHF

abundance: NA
j_gene: TRBJ2-5
v_gene: TRBV10-3
d_gene: NA
CDR3nt: TGTGCCATCAGTGTAAACAGACAAGAGACCCAGTACTTC
CDR3aa: CAISVNRQETQYF

abundance: few
j_gene: TRBJ2-4
v_gene: TRBV19
d_gene: TRBD1
CDR3nt: TGTGCCAGTAGTCAGGGACAGGGGGCGGACATTCAGTACTTC
CDR3aa: CASSQGQGADIQYF

abundance: NA
j_gene: TRBJ2-3
v_gene: TRBV2
d_gene: TRBD2
CDR3nt: TGTGCCAGCAATCCGACTAGCGGGGAAGGGGATACGCAGTATTTT
CDR3aa: CASNPTSGEGDTQYF

abundance: many
j_gene: TRBJ2-1
v_gene: TRBV7-2
d_gene: TRBD1
CDR3nt: TGTGCCAGCAGCTTACGAAGGGGGCGCAATGAGCAGTTCTTC
CDR3aa: CASSLRRGRNEQFF

abundance: many
j_gene: TRBJ1-2
v_gene: TRBV6-5
d_gene: TRBD1
CDR3nt: TGTGCCAGCAGTTACCCCCGACAGGGAGAGGGGGGCTACACCTTC
CDR3aa: CASSYPRQGEGGYTF

abundance: NA
j_gene: TRBJ2-3
v_gene: TRBV5-6
d_gene: NA
CDR3nt: TGTGCCAGCAGCTTAATTGGTCTAGGAGGGGATACGCAGTATTTT
CDR3aa: CASSLIGLGGDTQYF

abundance: NA
j_gene: TRBJ2-7
v_gene: TRBV4-1
d_gene: NA
CDR3nt: TGCGCCAGCAGCCAAGACAGCTCCTACGAGCAGTACTTC
CDR3aa: CASSQDSSYEQYF

abundance: many
j_gene: TRBJ1-1
v_gene: TRBV7-2
d_gene: NA
CDR3nt: TGTGCCAGCAGCTTAGACGATGGCACTGAAGCTTTCTTT
CDR3aa: CASSLDDGTEAFF

abundance: many
j_gene: TRBJ1-3
v_gene: TRBV6-5
d_gene: NA
CDR3nt: TGTGCCACTCGGCGGGGATTTGGAAACACCATATATTTT
CDR3aa: CATRRGFGNTIYF

abundance: many
j_gene: TRBJ1-1
v_gene: TRBV15
d_gene: NA
CDR3nt: TGTGCCACCAGCAGAGATCCGGGGACTGAAGCTTTCTTT
CDR3aa: CATSRDPGTEAFF

abundance: few
j_gene: TRBJ1-5
v_gene: TRBV6-2/TRBV6-3
d_gene: TRBD1
CDR3nt: TGTGCCAGCGGATTGACAGGGGGCTCCGCTCAGCCCCAGCATTTT
CDR3aa: CASGLTGGSAQPQHF

abundance: NA
j_gene: TRBJ1-4
v_gene: TRBV7-9
d_gene: TRBD1
CDR3nt: TGTGCCAGCAGCTTTGGGGCGGGCCAGGGGGTGATTCCTGCAACTAATGAAAAACTGTTTTTT
CDR3aa: CASSFGAGQGVIPATNEKLFF

abundance: many
j_gene: TRBJ1-1
v_gene: TRBV10-3
d_gene: NA
CDR3nt: TGTGCCATCAGTGACCACTGTAGGACGAGGAACACTGAAGCTTTCTTT
CDR3aa: CAISDHCRTRNTEAFF

abundance: NA
j_gene: TRBJ1-1
v_gene: TRBV7-9
d_gene: TRBD1
CDR3nt: TGTGCCAGCAGCTTAGCCCGACAGGGAACCACTGAAGCTTTCTTT
CDR3aa: CASSLARQGTTEAFF

abundance: many
j_gene: TRBJ1-2
v_gene: TRBV6-1
d_gene: NA
CDR3nt: TGTGCCAGCAGTGAGGGGTCAGCTCCTAACTATGGCTACACCTTC
CDR3aa: CASSEGSAPNYGYTF

abundance: NA
j_gene: TRBJ1-1
v_gene: TRBV20-1
d_gene: NA
CDR3nt: TGCAGTGCTAGAGATCCATTGATTTCGAGGGGCACTGAAGCTTTGTTT
CDR3aa: CSARDPLISRGTEALF

abundance: many
j_gene: TRBJ1-1
v_gene: TRBV5-1
d_gene: NA
CDR3nt: TGCGCCAGCAAACTAGGACGTGACACTGAAGCTTTCTTT
CDR3aa: CASKLGRDTEAFF

abundance: few
j_gene: TRBJ2-1
v_gene: TRBV30
d_gene: NA
CDR3nt: TGTGCCTGGAGTGGCTACAATGAGCAGTTCTTC
CDR3aa: CAWSGYNEQFF

abundance: NA
j_gene: TRBJ2-3
v_gene: TRBV9
d_gene: NA
CDR3nt: TGTGCCAGCAGCGTTTACAACACAGATACGCAGTATTTT
CDR3aa: CASSVYNTDTQYF

abundance: few
j_gene: TRBJ2-1
v_gene: TRBV20-1
d_gene: TRBD2
CDR3nt: TGCAGTGCTAGAGATATCAAGGCGGGGGACTACAATGAGCAGTTCTTC
CDR3aa: CSARDIKAGDYNEQFF

abundance: many
j_gene: TRBJ2-3
v_gene: TRBV7-9
d_gene: TRBD2
CDR3nt: TGTGCCAGCAGCCCGAATAGCGGGCCTGGGGTTACGCAGTATTTT
CDR3aa: CASSPNSGPGVTQYF